These 4 T cell receptor beta chains originate from one sample sequenced in a study of blood T cells in healthy people across ages. Together with a sample-barcoded 5' primer, a J-beta primer mix was included in a second PCR lasting 7 to 11 cycles. TCRdb re-called the 5' RACE reads with MiXCR, one entry per CDR3 protein. The sample has about a million distinct CDR3 sequences; 30% to 40% are singletons. The material sequenced was blood. These receptors all stem from a man between 18 and 29 years old in good health.

The gene calls are TRBV12-3 or TRBV12-4 and TRBJ1-1; D call uncertain. The V end lost 7 bases, the J end lost 4 bases, and 10 bases lay between the germline ends. The CDR3 loop spans 12 amino acids. For the CDR3, the DNA is TGTGCCAGCACTTCCTGGGGCACTGAAGCTTTCTTT. Residues: CASTSWGTEAFF.

This clonotype was seen only a few times. CDR3 nucleotides: TGTGCCAGCAGTTTAGCTAGCGGGGGGGCTTCCTACAATGAGCAGTTCTTC. This codes for CASSLASGGASYNEQFF. The chain links TRBV12-3 or TRBV12-4 to TRBJ2-1; 11 bases are shared with TRBD2. The CDR3 runs to 17 residues. J lost 1 base, V lost 0 bases, and 2 bases had no gene match.

This clonotype showed up just a few times. The chain joins TRBV15 to TRBJ1-1; D possibly corresponds to TRBD1 (5 bases). Trimming stripped 3 bases from V and 1 base from J, with 6 bases between. Looked up from germline, CDR1 is LNHNV and CDR2 is YYDKDF (reference sequence). The CDR3 is 13 residues long. The CDR3 protein is CATSRGPNTEAFF. Here the CDR3 DNA reads TGTGCCACCAGCAGGGGGCCGAACACTGAAGCTTTCTTT.

V usage is TRBV7-2 and J usage is TRBJ2-3; 7 nucleotides agree with TRBD1. J gave up 3 bases and V 1 base, and 7 bases lay outside the gene matches. This CDR3 has 16 residues. The germline gives CDR1 SGHTA, CDR2 FQGNSA. CDR3 region: CASSLEGDRVTDTQYF. The CDR3, as DNA: TGTGCCAGCAGCTTAGAGGGAGACAGGGTAACAGATACGCAGTATTTT.